The clone carrying this TCR beta chain was recorded once. What it binds is not known. The V gene lost 2 bases and the J gene lost 5 bases, with 9 bases spanning the gap. The CDR3 totals 14 residues. CDR1 and CDR2 from the germline V gene are SEHNR and FQNEAQ (reference sequence). This record comes from a study of OX40 agonist ivuxolimab in advanced cancers. The overall study: At roughly 83% male, the cohort had a mean age of roughly 60 years, ranging from roughly 20 to 85. Three patients got partial responses; one had hepatocellular carcinoma and two had cutaneous melanoma. Notes on the study in general: Antigens targeted by the expanded peripheral T cells were not determined.

Using immunoSEQ multiplex PCR, the repertoire was profiled, and TCRdb retains in-frame clones only, with some absent. The data show roughly 49,000 clones, under 90% seen once. The TCR was taken from an adult with an advanced solid tumor such as melanoma, head and neck, liver or kidney cancer. This specimen consisted of CD4+ or CD8+ T cells sorted from blood, obtained in a trial of the OX40 agonist ivuxolimab. The rearrangement joins TRBV7-9 to TRBJ1-4; TRBD1 is a possible D gene (6 bases). CDR3 DNA sequence: TGTGCCAGCAGCTTACGACAGGAAAATGAAAAACTGTTTTTT. It encodes CASSLRQENEKLFF.